These T cell receptor beta chains were read from a single sample in a study of identical twins. In TCRdb, the 5' RACE reads were re-called with MiXCR into one record per CDR3 protein. Of hundreds of thousands of distinct CDR3 sequences in the sample, roughly an eighth were seen once. These same records also appear under a second study, on yellow fever vaccine responses in identical twins.

Sequenced: PBMCs. These TCRs come from a woman between 18 and 30 years old in good health. The CDR3 runs from the conserved cysteine through the conserved F or W. A D gene is named only where the DNA matches it firmly. Size tells how often a clone was seen (once, few, many) or the class of an expanded clone, and some rows leave it out.

>-|-|TRBJ2-1|TRBV20-1
TGCAGTGCCCCCAAGGTGGACAATGAGCAGTTCTTC
CSAPKVDNEQFF
>many|-|TRBJ2-3|TRBV7-8
TGTGCCAGCAGCATCAGGGGCCCAGATACGCAGTATTTT
CASSIRGPDTQYF
>-|-|TRBJ2-5|TRBV6-1
TGTGCCAGCAGTGAAGCAGGGGCGACCCAGTACTTC
CASSEAGATQYF
>-|-|TRBJ2-7|TRBV27
TGTGCCAGCCGCAATATTCAAGAGGGGGGCGAGCAGTACTTC
CASRNIQEGGEQYF
>-|-|TRBJ2-3|TRBV20-1
TGCAGTGCTAGAGTCACTTCCATCACAGATACGCAGTATTTT
CSARVTSITDTQYF
>few|TRBD2|TRBJ2-3|TRBV29-1
TGCAGCGTCAGGGAGACTAGCGGGGCTTTCACAGATACGCAGTATTTT
CSVRETSGAFTDTQYF
>many|-|TRBJ1-2|TRBV5-1
TGCGCCAGCAGCTTTCCCGGCGATGGCTACACCTTC
CASSFPGDGYTF
>-|-|TRBJ2-1|TRBV4-1
TGCGCCAGCAGCCAAGGGCTAGCGAGATCCTACAATGAGCAGTTCTTC
CASSQGLARSYNEQFF
>-|-|TRBJ2-2|TRBV25-1
TGTGCCAGCACCGAGGGACACCTCACCTCCCGGGAGCTGTTTTTT
CASTEGHLTSRELFF
>many|-|TRBJ2-1|TRBV7-9
TGTGCCAGCAGCATTAGGACAGATAACAATGAGCAGTTCTTC
CASSIRTDNNEQFF
>few|TRBD1|TRBJ2-5|TRBV6-9
TGTGCCAGCAGCATGCGGCAAGGGGGCGAGACCCAGTACTTC
CASSMRQGGETQYF
>-|-|TRBJ2-7|TRBV27
TGTGCCAGCGGTAAGGGCCCGACGAGCTCCTACGAGCAGTACTTC
CASGKGPTSSYEQYF
>few|-|TRBJ2-3|TRBV20-1
TGCAGTGCTAGTATGTCGGCAGGGAGCACAGATACGCAGTATTTT
CSASMSAGSTDTQYF
>-|-|TRBJ2-1|TRBV9
TGTGCCAGCGGACGTGGGGTTGGTTACAATGAGCAGTTCTTC
CASGRGVGYNEQFF
>-|TRBD1|TRBJ1-2|TRBV20-1
TGCAGTGCTAGAGATAGGACAGGGAAACCCTATGGCTACACCTTC
CSARDRTGKPYGYTF
>-|TRBD1|TRBJ1-3|TRBV20-1
TGCAGTGCTAGAGGGGGGACAGCTGAAAACACCATATATTTT
CSARGGTAENTIYF
>-|-|TRBJ2-3|TRBV29-1
TGCACCCTGCGGGCGGGTCTGGCAGATACGCAGTATTTT
CTLRAGLADTQYF
>-|-|TRBJ1-3|TRBV28
TGTGCCAGCAGCCTGGGACCACACTCTGGAAACACCATATATTTT
CASSLGPHSGNTIYF
>many|TRBD1|TRBJ1-6|TRBV28
TGTGCCAGCAGTCCCAGGGGGCTAGATAATTCACCCCTCCACTTT
CASSPRGLDNSPLHF
>-|-|TRBJ2-4|TRBV5-5
TGTGCCAGCAGCTACCCGCACGGGGAGGAAGCCAAAAACATTCAGTACTTC
CASSYPHGEEAKNIQYF
>-|-|TRBJ2-7|TRBV20-1
TGCTGTGCTAGAGGCGGCGGAACCTCACCCTACGAGCAGTACTTC
CCARGGGTSPYEQYF
>few|-|TRBJ2-3|TRBV4-2
TGTGCCAGCAGCCAATCTGAAGGACAAGGCCGAGAGTCAGATACGCAGTATTTT
CASSQSEGQGRESDTQYF
>-|-|TRBJ2-3|TRBV11-2
TGTGCCAGCGGTCGGGGGCGAACTAGCACAGATACGCAGTATTTT
CASGRGRTSTDTQYF
>few|-|TRBJ2-1|TRBV15
TGTGCCACCAGCAGAGATATTCGGGGGCGGGATAATGAGCAGTTCTTC
CATSRDIRGRDNEQFF
>few|TRBD1|TRBJ1-3|TRBV2
TGTGCCAGCAGTGTTACAGGGGGCGGAAACACCATATATTTT
CASSVTGGGNTIYF
>few|TRBD1|TRBJ2-1|TRBV5-1
TGCGCCTGCCGAGGGACAGTCCACAATGAGCAGTTCTTC
CACRGTVHNEQFF
>-|-|TRBJ1-1|TRBV7-8
TGTGCCAGCAACGCTCCGTCATCCTTGAACACTGAAGCTTTCTTT
CASNAPSSLNTEAFF
>-|-|TRBJ2-1|TRBV7-2
TGTGCCAGCAGCCCTAGCCGTCCTGAGCAGTTCTTC
CASSPSRPEQFF
>-|-|TRBJ2-5|TRBV5-5
TGTGCCAGCAGCTTGAATCGTGGCCCCAGTCCGTCTCAAGAGACCCAGTACTTC
CASSLNRGPSPSQETQYF
>many|-|TRBJ2-6|TRBV28
TGTGCCAGCAGTTTTACCGGTGTTGGGGCCAACGTCCTGACTTTC
CASSFTGVGANVLTF
>-|-|TRBJ2-6|TRBV5-1
TGCGCCAGCAGCTCGGACCGGTCTGGGGCCAACGTCCTGACTTTC
CASSSDRSGANVLTF
>few|-|TRBJ2-2|TRBV21-1
TGTGCCGTTAGATCCGGGACAAGCACCGGGGAGCTGTTTTTT
CAVRSGTSTGELFF
>many|-|TRBJ1-5|TRBV20-1
TGCAGTGCTAGAGATCGTGGGCGGCCTAGTGGCTATCAGCCCCAGCATTTT
CSARDRGRPSGYQPQHF
>-|-|TRBJ2-5|TRBV4-1
TGCGCCAGCAGCCAAGAACGTTACCGACCTAAGGAGACCCAGTACTTC
CASSQERYRPKETQYF
>few|TRBD2|TRBJ2-2|TRBV15
TGTGCCACCAGCAGAGAAATAGCGGGGGGGACCGGGGAGCTGTTTTTT
CATSREIAGGTGELFF
>many|-|TRBJ2-7|TRBV29-1
TGCAGCGTTGACGTCGCGACTGCGGTCTCCTACGAGCAGTACTTC
CSVDVATAVSYEQYF
>-|TRBD1|TRBJ2-3|TRBV7-2
TGTGCCAGCAGCCGGGACAGTCTCGGAGATACGCAGTATTTT
CASSRDSLGDTQYF
>many|TRBD2|TRBJ2-1|TRBV6-5
TGTGCCAGCAGTTACTCTAGCGGGCCCTACAATGAGCAGTTCTTC
CASSYSSGPYNEQFF
>-|-|TRBJ2-3|TRBV6-5
TGTGCCAGCAGTTATCCCGCCAGCTCTGTAGATACGCAGTATTTT
CASSYPASSVDTQYF
>-|TRBD1|TRBJ2-1|TRBV12-3/TRBV12-4
TGTGCCAGCATGTACCGCCGGGACAGGGTGAAGAATGAGCAGTTCTTC
CASMYRRDRVKNEQFF
>-|-|TRBJ2-5|TRBV10-1
TGCGCCAGCAGGGATGTAGAGACCCAGTACTTC
CASRDVETQYF
>many|TRBD1|TRBJ2-7|TRBV24-1
TGTGCCACCAGTGAACATGGGACAGGAATTTACGAGCAGTACTTC
CATSEHGTGIYEQYF
>-|-|TRBJ2-1|TRBV20-1
TGCAGTGCTAGTCCAGGGGCGGGGAATGAGCAGTTCTTC
CSASPGAGNEQFF
>few|TRBD1|TRBJ1-2|TRBV28
TGTGCCAGCGAGCAGGGGGCGGAAGGCTATGGCTACACCTTC
CASEQGAEGYGYTF
>-|-|TRBJ2-3|TRBV2
TGTGCCAGCAATCTCCTCCAGGGTGGGTCTAGCACAGATACGCAGTATTTT
CASNLLQGGSSTDTQYF
>-|TRBD2|TRBJ2-3|TRBV12-5
TGTGCTAGTGGTTTGGTTCCTCTAGCGGGACCCTACACAGATACGCAGTATTTT
CASGLVPLAGPYTDTQYF
>many|TRBD2|TRBJ2-1|TRBV20-1
TGCAGTGCTAGGGGACTAGCGGGTATCAATGAGCAGTTCTTC
CSARGLAGINEQFF
>few|-|TRBJ1-4|TRBV15
TGTGCCACCAGCAGAGTGGGAGGAGGTTACGAAAAACTGTTTTTT
CATSRVGGGYEKLFF
>few|-|TRBJ2-2|TRBV7-9
TGTGCCAGCAGCTCACCGAGGGGACGGGACACCGGGGAGCTGTTTTTT
CASSSPRGRDTGELFF
>-|TRBD1|TRBJ2-7|TRBV24-1
TGTGCCACCAGTGACACAACCAGGGGGCCCGAGCAGTACTTC
CATSDTTRGPEQYF
>few|-|TRBJ2-5|TRBV9
TGTGCCAGCAGCAACTGGGCGGGCTGGCAAGAGACCCAGTACTTC
CASSNWAGWQETQYF
>few|TRBD2|TRBJ2-1|TRBV7-9
TGTGCCAGCAGCTTAAGCCTAGCGGTAACCTACAATGAGCAGTTCTTC
CASSLSLAVTYNEQFF
>-|TRBD1|TRBJ2-5|TRBV12-3/TRBV12-4
TGTGCCAGCAGTTTAGCGACAGGGTGGGCGGAGACCCAGTACTTC
CASSLATGWAETQYF
>many|-|TRBJ1-1|TRBV7-9
TGTGCCAGCAGCCCTCAACAGGGTACTGAAGCTTTCTTT
CASSPQQGTEAFF
>many|TRBD2|TRBJ2-1|TRBV24-1
TGTGCCACCAGATCGAGCGGGAGTAAGGGGGGTGAGCAGTTCTTC
CATRSSGSKGGEQFF
>-|-|TRBJ2-1|TRBV7-2
TGTGCCAGCAGCCAGCTCCTTTTTAGCTCCTACAATGAGCAGTTCTTC
CASSQLLFSSYNEQFF
>many|TRBD1|TRBJ1-4|TRBV5-1
TGCGCCAGCAGCCCGGACAGGGGAGAAAAACTGTTTTTT
CASSPDRGEKLFF
>-|TRBD2|TRBJ2-2|TRBV24-1
TGTGCCACCGGTGGGACTAGCGGGACCGGGGAGATGTTTTTT
CATGGTSGTGEMFF
>few|TRBD1|TRBJ1-3|TRBV4-2
TGTGCCAGCAGCCGAGACAGGGCGGATTCTGGAAACACCATATATTTT
CASSRDRADSGNTIYF